The rows below give T cell receptor beta chains drawn from one sample of a study of a mutant IDH1 vaccine in newly diagnosed glioma. Their cognate antigens are unknown. Here immunoSEQ multiplex PCR was the method, and the copy in TCRdb shows in-frame clones only, minus some. The table records roughly 19,000 clones, about four fifths of them present only once. This sample comprised PBMCs, obtained from a glioma patient whose treatment included an IDH1 peptide vaccine. The source is a man younger than 45 with glioma. CDR3s include the opening cysteine and the closing phenylalanine or tryptophan. The D gene is left open where the match is weak.

>TRBD1|TRBV10-2|TRBJ1-4|14
TGCGCCAGCAGTGAGGGACAGGGAAATGAAAAACTGTTTTTT
CASSEGQGNEKLFF
>.|TRBV2|TRBJ1-1|14
TGTGCCAGCAGTGAAGGGGGGGTGGTCACTGAAGCTTTCTTT
CASSEGGVVTEAFF
>.|TRBV27|TRBJ1-2|15
TGTGCCAGCAGTTTCGGTCAGGGGACCCCTTATGGCTACACCTTC
CASSFGQGTPYGYTF
>.|TRBV19|TRBJ2-3|14
TGTGCCAGTAGTTACAGGGTCAGCACAGATACGCAGTATTTT
CASSYRVSTDTQYF
>.|TRBV7-3|TRBJ2-6|14
TGTGCCAGCAGCCCTAGCTCTGGGGCCAACGTCCTGACTTTC
CASSPSSGANVLTF
>.|TRBV2|TRBJ2-7|14
TGTGCCAGCAGTGAAGCGTCCAGATCCTACGAGCAGTACTTC
CASSEASRSYEQYF
>.|TRBV19|TRBJ2-4|14
TGTGCCAGTAGTTATGGGGCTTCCAAAAACATTCAGTACTTC
CASSYGASKNIQYF
>.|TRBV6-1|TRBJ1-1|16
TGTGCCAGCAGTGGGGCAGTTCCCCTTATGAACACTGAAGCTTTCTTT
CASSGAVPLMNTEAFF
>.|TRBV11-2|TRBJ1-2|13
TGTGCCAGCAGCTTAATCCTCATGGATGGCTACACCTTC
CASSLILMDGYTF
>.|TRBV5-1|TRBJ2-7|14
TGCGCCAGCAGCGAGGGGACGGGATCCTACGAGCAGTACTTC
CASSEGTGSYEQYF
>.|TRBV5-1|TRBJ1-1|11
TGCGCCAGCAATGAAGGGGTTGAAGCTTTCTTT
CASNEGVEAFF
>.|TRBV5-1|TRBJ1-4|14
TGCGTCAGCAGCTCCCACTCAACTAATGAAAAACTGTTTTTT
CVSSSHSTNEKLFF
>.|TRBV7-9|TRBJ1-1|15
TGTGCCAGCAGCTTCGCCCCAGGGACGAGGGGTGAAGCTTTCTTT
CASSFAPGTRGEAFF